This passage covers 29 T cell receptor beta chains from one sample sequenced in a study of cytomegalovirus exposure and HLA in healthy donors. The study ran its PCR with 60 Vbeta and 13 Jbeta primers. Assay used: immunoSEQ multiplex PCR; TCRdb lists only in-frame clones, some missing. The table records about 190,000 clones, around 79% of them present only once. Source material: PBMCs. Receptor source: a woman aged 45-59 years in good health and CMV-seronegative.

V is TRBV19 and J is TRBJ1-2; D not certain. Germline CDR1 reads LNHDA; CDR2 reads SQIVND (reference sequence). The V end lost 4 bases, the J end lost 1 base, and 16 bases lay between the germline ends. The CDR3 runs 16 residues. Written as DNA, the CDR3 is TGTGCCAGTAGTAAGGCCAGTAGCCCACGTAACTATGGCTACACCTTC. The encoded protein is CASSKASSPRNYGYTF.

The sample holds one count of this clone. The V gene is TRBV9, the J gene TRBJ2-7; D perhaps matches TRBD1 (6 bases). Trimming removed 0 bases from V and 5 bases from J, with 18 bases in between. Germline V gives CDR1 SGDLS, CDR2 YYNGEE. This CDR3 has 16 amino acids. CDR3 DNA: TGTGCCAGCAGCGTAGGTAGATGGGGGCCCGTGGACGAGCAGTACTTC. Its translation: CASSVGRWGPVDEQYF.

The CDR3 protein is CASSFGLAGGLPSTDTQYF. In DNA, the CDR3 is TGCGCCAGCAGCTTTGGACTAGCGGGGGGCCTACCTAGCACAGATACGCAGTATTTT. This chain connects TRBV5-1 to TRBJ2-3; 14 bases fit TRBD2. Per the germline V gene, CDR1 is SGHRS and CDR2 is YFSETQ. There are 19 residues in the CDR3. The trim removed 2 bases at V and 0 bases at J, leaving 8 bases unmatched.

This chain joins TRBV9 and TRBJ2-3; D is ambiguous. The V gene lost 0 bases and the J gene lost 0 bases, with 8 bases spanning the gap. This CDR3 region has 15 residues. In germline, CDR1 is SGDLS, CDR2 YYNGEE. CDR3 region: CASSVATTSTDTQYF. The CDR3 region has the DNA TGTGCCAGCAGCGTAGCTACGACTAGCACAGATACGCAGTATTTT.

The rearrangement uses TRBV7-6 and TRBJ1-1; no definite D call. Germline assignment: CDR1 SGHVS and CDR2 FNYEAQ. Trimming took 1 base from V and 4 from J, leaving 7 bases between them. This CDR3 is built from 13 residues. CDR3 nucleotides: TGTGCCAGCAGCTTAGAACGAGGCACTGAAGCTTTCTTT. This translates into CASSLERGTEAFF.

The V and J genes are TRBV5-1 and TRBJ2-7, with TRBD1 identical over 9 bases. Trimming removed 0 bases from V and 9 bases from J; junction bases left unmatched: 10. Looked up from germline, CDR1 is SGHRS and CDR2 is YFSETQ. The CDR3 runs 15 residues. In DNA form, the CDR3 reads TGCGCCAGCAGCTTGGTGGGACAGGGTAATGCTGGGCAGTACTTC. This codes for CASSLVGQGNAGQYF.

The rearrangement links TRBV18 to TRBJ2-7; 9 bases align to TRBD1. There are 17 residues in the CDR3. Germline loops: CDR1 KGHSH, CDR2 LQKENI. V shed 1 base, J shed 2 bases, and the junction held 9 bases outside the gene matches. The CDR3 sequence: CASSPLGTGISTYEQYF. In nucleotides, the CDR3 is TGTGCCAGCTCACCACTGGGGACAGGGATTTCTACCTACGAGCAGTACTTC. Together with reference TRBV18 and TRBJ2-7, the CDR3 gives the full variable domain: NAGVMQNPRHLVRRRGQEARLRCSPMKGHSHVYWYRQLPEEGLKFMVYLQKENIIDESGMPKERFSAEFPKEGPSILRIQQVVRGDSAAYFCASSPLGTGISTYEQYFGPGTRLTVT.

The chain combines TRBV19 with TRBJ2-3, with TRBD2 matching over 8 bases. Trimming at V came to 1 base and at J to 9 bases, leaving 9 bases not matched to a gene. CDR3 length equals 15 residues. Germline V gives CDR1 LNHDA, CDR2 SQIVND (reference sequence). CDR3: CASSIAPGLAETQYF. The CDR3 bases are TGTGCCAGTAGTATAGCCCCCGGACTAGCCGAGACGCAGTATTTT.

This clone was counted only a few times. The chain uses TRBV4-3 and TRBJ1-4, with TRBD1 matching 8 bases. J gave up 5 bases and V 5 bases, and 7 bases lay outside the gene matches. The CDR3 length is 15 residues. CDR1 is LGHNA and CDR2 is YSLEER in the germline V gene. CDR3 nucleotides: TGCGCCAGCAGCGTAAACAGGGGGTGGAATGAAAAACTGTTTTTT. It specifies CASSVNRGWNEKLFF.

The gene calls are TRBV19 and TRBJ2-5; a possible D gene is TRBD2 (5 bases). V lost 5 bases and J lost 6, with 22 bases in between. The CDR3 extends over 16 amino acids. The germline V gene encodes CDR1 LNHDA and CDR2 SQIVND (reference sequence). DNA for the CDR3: TGTGCCAGTAGTGTCTTCCACTCCCGGCCGGGGAAGACCCAGTACTTC. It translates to CASSVFHSRPGKTQYF. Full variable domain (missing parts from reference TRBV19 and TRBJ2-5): DGGITQSPKYLFRKEGQNVTLSCEQNLNHDAMYWYRQDPGQGLRLIYYSQIVNDFQKGDIAEGYSVSREKKESFPLTVTSAQKNPTAFYLCASSVFHSRPGKTQYFGPGTRLLVL.

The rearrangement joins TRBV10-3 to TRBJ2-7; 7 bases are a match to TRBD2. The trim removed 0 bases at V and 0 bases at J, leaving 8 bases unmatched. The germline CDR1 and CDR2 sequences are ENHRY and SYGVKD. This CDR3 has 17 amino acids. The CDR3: CAISESIAGISSYEQYF. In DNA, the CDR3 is TGTGCCATCAGTGAGTCGATAGCGGGTATAAGCTCCTACGAGCAGTACTTC.

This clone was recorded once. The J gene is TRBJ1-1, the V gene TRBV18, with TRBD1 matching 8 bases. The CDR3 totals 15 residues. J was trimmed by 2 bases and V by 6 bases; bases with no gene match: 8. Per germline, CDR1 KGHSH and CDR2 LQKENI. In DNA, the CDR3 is TGTGCCAGCTCTCCGATCCAGGGGGCCAACACTGAAGCTTTCTTT. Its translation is CASSPIQGANTEAFF.

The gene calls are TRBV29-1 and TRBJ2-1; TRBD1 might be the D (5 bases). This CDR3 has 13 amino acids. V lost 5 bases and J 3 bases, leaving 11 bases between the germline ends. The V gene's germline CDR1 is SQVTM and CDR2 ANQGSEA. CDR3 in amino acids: CSVRQGGYNEQFF. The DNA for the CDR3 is TGCAGCGTTCGCCAGGGTGGCTACAATGAGCAGTTCTTC.

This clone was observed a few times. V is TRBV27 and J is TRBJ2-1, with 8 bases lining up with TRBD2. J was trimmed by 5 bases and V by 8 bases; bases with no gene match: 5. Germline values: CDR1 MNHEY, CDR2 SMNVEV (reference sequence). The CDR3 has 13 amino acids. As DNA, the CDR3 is TGTGCCAGCCTTAGCGGGGTTAACAATGAGCAGTTCTTC. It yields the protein CASLSGVNNEQFF.

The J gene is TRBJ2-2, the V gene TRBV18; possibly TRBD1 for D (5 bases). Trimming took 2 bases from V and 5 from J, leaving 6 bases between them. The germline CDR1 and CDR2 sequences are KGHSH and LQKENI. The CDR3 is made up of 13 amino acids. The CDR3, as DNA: TGTGCCAGCTCACCAAAGGGGACCGGGGAGCTGTTTTTT. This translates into CASSPKGTGELFF.

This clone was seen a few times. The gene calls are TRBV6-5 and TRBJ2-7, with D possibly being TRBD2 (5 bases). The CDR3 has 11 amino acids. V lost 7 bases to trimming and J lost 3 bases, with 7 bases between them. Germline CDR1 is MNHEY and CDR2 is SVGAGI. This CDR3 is CASTSRYEQYF. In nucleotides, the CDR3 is TGTGCCAGCACTAGCCGCTACGAGCAGTACTTC.

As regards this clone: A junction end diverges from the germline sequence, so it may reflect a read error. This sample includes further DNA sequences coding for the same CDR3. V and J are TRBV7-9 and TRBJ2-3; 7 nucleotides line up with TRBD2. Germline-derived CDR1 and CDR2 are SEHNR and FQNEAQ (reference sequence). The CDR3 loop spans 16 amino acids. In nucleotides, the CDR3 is TGTGCCAGCAGCTTAGAAGGGACTAAAAGCACTGATACGCAGTATTTT. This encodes CASSLEGTKSTDTQYF. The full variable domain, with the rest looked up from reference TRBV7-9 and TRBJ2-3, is DTGVSQNPRHKITKRGQNVTFRCDPISEHNRLYWYRQTLGQGPEFLTYFQNEAQLEKSRLLSDRFSAERPKGSFSTLEIQRTEQGDSAMYLCASSLEGTKSTDTQYFGPGTRLTVL.

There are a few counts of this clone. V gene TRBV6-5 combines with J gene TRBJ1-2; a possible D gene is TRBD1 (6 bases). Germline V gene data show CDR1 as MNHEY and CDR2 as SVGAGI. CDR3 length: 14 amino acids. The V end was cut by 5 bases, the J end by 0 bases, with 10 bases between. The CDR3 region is CASSTGLANYGYTF. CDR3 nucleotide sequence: TGTGCCAGCAGTACAGGGTTAGCTAACTATGGCTACACCTTC.

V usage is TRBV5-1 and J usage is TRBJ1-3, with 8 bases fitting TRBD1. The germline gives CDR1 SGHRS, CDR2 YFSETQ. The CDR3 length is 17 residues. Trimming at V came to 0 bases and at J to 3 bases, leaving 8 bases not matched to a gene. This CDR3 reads CASSLGQGAAVGNTIYF. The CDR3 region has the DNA TGCGCCAGCAGCTTGGGGCAGGGGGCGGCCGTTGGAAACACCATATATTTT.

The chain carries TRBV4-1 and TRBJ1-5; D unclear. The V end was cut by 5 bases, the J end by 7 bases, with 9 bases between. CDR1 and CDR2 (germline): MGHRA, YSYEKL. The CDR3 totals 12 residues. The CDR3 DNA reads TGCGCCAGCAGCGTTCCGGGGCAGCCCCAGCATTTT. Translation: CASSVPGQPQHF.

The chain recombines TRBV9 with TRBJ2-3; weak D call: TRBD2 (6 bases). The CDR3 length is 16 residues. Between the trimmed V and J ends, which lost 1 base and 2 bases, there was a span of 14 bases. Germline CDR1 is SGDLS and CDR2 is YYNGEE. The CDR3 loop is CASSVMASAPTDTQYF. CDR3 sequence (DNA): TGTGCCAGCAGCGTAATGGCTAGCGCCCCCACAGATACGCAGTATTTT.

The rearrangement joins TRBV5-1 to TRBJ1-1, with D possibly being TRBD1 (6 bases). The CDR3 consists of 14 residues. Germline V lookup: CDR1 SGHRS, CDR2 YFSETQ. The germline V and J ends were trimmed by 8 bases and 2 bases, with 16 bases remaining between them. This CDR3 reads CASKRQAGNTEAFF. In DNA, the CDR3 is TGCGCCAGTAAAAGACAGGCGGGTAACACTGAAGCTTTCTTT.

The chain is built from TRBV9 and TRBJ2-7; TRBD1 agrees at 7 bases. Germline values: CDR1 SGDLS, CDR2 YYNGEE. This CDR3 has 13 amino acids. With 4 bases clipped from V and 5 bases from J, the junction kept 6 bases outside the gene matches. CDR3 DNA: TGTGCCAGCAGCAGACAGGGCGACAACGAGCAGTACTTC. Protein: CASSRQGDNEQYF.

CDR3 sequence: CASSLLGDYEQYF. CDR3 DNA sequence: TGCGCCAGCAGCTTGCTCGGGGACTACGAGCAGTACTTC. The chain couples TRBV5-1 to TRBJ2-5; TRBD2 is a possible D gene (5 bases). The J call may be mistaken, given a closer DNA end match to TRBJ2-7. Germline CDR1 and CDR2: SGHRS and YFSETQ. There are 13 residues in the CDR3.

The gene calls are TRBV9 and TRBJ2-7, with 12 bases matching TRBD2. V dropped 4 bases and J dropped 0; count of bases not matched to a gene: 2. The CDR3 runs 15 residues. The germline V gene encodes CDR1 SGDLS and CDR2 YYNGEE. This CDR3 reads CASSPTSGSSYEQYF. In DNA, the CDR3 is TGTGCCAGCAGCCCGACTAGCGGGAGCTCCTACGAGCAGTACTTC.

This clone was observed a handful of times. This chain's CDR3 is CASSLTGSEAFF. For the CDR3, the DNA is TGTGCCAGCAGCCTGACAGGGTCTGAAGCTTTCTTT. The genes are TRBV7-2 and TRBJ1-1, with 7 bases fitting TRBD1. V dropped 5 bases and J dropped 6; count of bases not matched to a gene: 3. CDR3 length: 12 residues. Germline V gives CDR1 SGHTA, CDR2 FQGNSA.

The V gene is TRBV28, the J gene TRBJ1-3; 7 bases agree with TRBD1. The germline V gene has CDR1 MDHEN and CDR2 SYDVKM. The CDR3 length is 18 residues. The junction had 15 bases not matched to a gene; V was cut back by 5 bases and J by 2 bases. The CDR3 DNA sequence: TGTGCCAGCAGTCCTACGCCTCGAACAGGGGCGGCTGGAAACACCATATATTTT. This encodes CASSPTPRTGAAGNTIYF.

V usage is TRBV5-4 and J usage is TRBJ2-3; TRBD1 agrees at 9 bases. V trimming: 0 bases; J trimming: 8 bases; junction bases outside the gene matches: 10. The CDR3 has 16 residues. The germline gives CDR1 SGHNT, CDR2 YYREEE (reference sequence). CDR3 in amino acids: CASSLGGTGSASTQYF. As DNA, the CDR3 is TGTGCCAGCAGCTTGGGGGGGACAGGGAGCGCCAGTACGCAGTATTTT.

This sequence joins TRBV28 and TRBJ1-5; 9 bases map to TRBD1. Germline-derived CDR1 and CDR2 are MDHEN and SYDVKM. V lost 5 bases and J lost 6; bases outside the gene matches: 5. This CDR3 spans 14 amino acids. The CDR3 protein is CASSPRTGAQPQHF. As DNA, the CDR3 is TGTGCCAGCAGTCCCCGGACAGGGGCTCAGCCCCAGCATTTT.